The rows below give T cell receptor beta chains drawn from one sample of a study of PD-1 blockade in classical Hodgkin lymphoma. Measured with immunoSEQ multiplex PCR; TCRdb has only the in-frame clones, and not every one. The sample has about 37,000 clones; around 88% are singletons. Specimen: peripheral blood mononuclear cells (PBMCs), collected before the second cycle of nivolumab. The receptor source for this set is a human donor with classical Hodgkin lymphoma. CDR3s include the opening cysteine and the closing phenylalanine or tryptophan. The D gene is left open where the match is weak. Some rows have no size entry. The others give once, few or many, or a class for an expanded clone.

clone_size: .
v_call: TRBV9
j_call: TRBJ1-3
d_call: .
cdr3_aa: CASSVGAFTASGNTIYF
cdr3_nt: TGTGCCAGCAGCGTAGGCGCGTTCACCGCCTCTGGAAACACCATATATTTT

clone_size: .
v_call: TRBV27
j_call: TRBJ1-1
d_call: .
cdr3_aa: CASSLRGDSKPGEAFF
cdr3_nt: TGTGCCAGCAGTTTAAGGGGCGACAGCAAGCCGGGGGAAGCTTTCTTT

clone_size: .
v_call: TRBV7-3
j_call: TRBJ2-2
d_call: TRBD2
cdr3_aa: CASRKSGTNTGELFF
cdr3_nt: TGTGCCAGCAGAAAAAGCGGGACGAACACCGGGGAGCTGTTTTTT

clone_size: .
v_call: TRBV15
j_call: TRBJ2-7
d_call: .
cdr3_aa: CATSSQLVNEQYF
cdr3_nt: TGTGCCACCAGCAGCCAACTAGTGAACGAGCAGTACTTC

clone_size: .
v_call: TRBV6-6
j_call: TRBJ2-5
d_call: .
cdr3_aa: CASSYELQETQYF
cdr3_nt: TGTGCCAGCAGTTACGAACTCCAAGAGACCCAGTACTTC

clone_size: .
v_call: TRBV7-9
j_call: TRBJ2-3
d_call: .
cdr3_aa: CASSPGPATGTDTQYF
cdr3_nt: TGTGCCAGCAGCCCCGGACCGGCAACCGGCACAGATACGCAGTATTTT

clone_size: .
v_call: TRBV18
j_call: TRBJ2-7
d_call: .
cdr3_aa: CASSLQGWAYEQYF
cdr3_nt: TGTGCCAGCTCATTGCAGGGATGGGCCTACGAGCAGTACTTC

clone_size: .
v_call: TRBV5-1
j_call: TRBJ2-5
d_call: .
cdr3_aa: CASSLTPASQETQYF
cdr3_nt: TGCGCCAGCAGCTTGACCCCAGCCAGCCAAGAGACCCAGTACTTC

clone_size: .
v_call: TRBV5-1
j_call: TRBJ1-1
d_call: .
cdr3_aa: CASSLGGVMNTEAFF
cdr3_nt: TGCGCCAGCAGCTTGGGAGGCGTAATGAACACTGAAGCTTTCTTT

clone_size: once
v_call: TRBV7-6
j_call: TRBJ1-1
d_call: .
cdr3_aa: CASSLGQKGITEAFF
cdr3_nt: TGTGCCAGCAGCTTAGGTCAGAAGGGGATCACTGAAGCTTTCTTT

clone_size: .
v_call: TRBV5-1
j_call: TRBJ2-7
d_call: .
cdr3_aa: CASSPGGRGRYEQYF
cdr3_nt: TGCGCCAGCAGCCCTGGTGGTAGAGGCCGCTACGAGCAGTACTTC

clone_size: .
v_call: TRBV11-1
j_call: TRBJ1-1
d_call: TRBD1
cdr3_aa: CASSLYGTGVAAFF
cdr3_nt: TGTGCCAGCAGCTTATATGGTACAGGGGTAGCAGCTTTCTTT

clone_size: few
v_call: TRBV7-3
j_call: TRBJ2-5
d_call: .
cdr3_aa: CASSLGRSEETQYF
cdr3_nt: TGTGCCAGCAGCTTAGGTCGTTCCGAAGAGACCCAGTACTTC

clone_size: .
v_call: TRBV5-1
j_call: TRBJ2-7
d_call: .
cdr3_aa: CASSFGTGPYEQYF
cdr3_nt: TGCGCCAGCAGCTTCGGGACGGGGCCCTACGAGCAGTACTTC

clone_size: .
v_call: TRBV7-9
j_call: TRBJ1-6
d_call: TRBD1
cdr3_aa: CASSRDRGLRNSPLHF
cdr3_nt: TGTGCCAGCAGCCGGGACAGGGGGCTCCGGAATTCACCCCTCCACTTT

clone_size: .
v_call: TRBV30
j_call: TRBJ1-1
d_call: .
cdr3_aa: CAWSVPGIPEAFF
cdr3_nt: TGTGCCTGGAGTGTACCCGGGATCCCTGAAGCTTTCTTT

clone_size: once
v_call: TRBV7-3
j_call: TRBJ2-1
d_call: TRBD1
cdr3_aa: CASSLRSRDSYPLNYNEQFF
cdr3_nt: TGTGCCAGCAGCTTAAGGTCCCGGGACAGCTACCCACTAAACTACAATGAGCAGTTCTTC

clone_size: .
v_call: TRBV28
j_call: TRBJ1-1
d_call: .
cdr3_aa: CASSLRKAEAFF
cdr3_nt: TGTGCCAGCAGTTTACGGAAAGCAGAAGCTTTCTTT

clone_size: few
v_call: TRBV2
j_call: TRBJ1-1
d_call: TRBD1
cdr3_aa: CASSQGARTEAFF
cdr3_nt: TGTGCCAGCAGCCAGGGGGCACGCACTGAAGCTTTCTTT

clone_size: few
v_call: TRBV6-5
j_call: TRBJ1-1
d_call: .
cdr3_aa: CASSPGWGHTEAFF
cdr3_nt: TGTGCCAGCAGCCCCGGGTGGGGGCACACTGAAGCTTTCTTT

clone_size: .
v_call: TRBV7-9
j_call: TRBJ2-5
d_call: TRBD1
cdr3_aa: CASSPHDRDQETQYF
cdr3_nt: TGTGCCAGCAGCCCCCACGACAGGGATCAAGAGACCCAGTACTTC

clone_size: medium-sized
v_call: TRBV18
j_call: TRBJ2-7
d_call: .
cdr3_aa: CASSPEKTYEQYF
cdr3_nt: TGTGCCAGCTCACCAGAGAAGACCTACGAGCAGTACTTC

clone_size: .
v_call: TRBV9
j_call: TRBJ2-7
d_call: .
cdr3_aa: CASSVSPADEQYF
cdr3_nt: TGTGCCAGCAGCGTGAGCCCAGCGGACGAGCAGTACTTC

clone_size: .
v_call: TRBV19
j_call: TRBJ2-1
d_call: TRBD2
cdr3_aa: CASISGSGRANEQFF
cdr3_nt: TGTGCCAGCATTTCGGGCAGCGGGAGGGCCAATGAGCAGTTCTTC

clone_size: .
v_call: TRBV2
j_call: TRBJ2-2
d_call: .
cdr3_aa: CASMGPNTGELFF
cdr3_nt: TGTGCCAGCATGGGGCCGAACACCGGGGAGCTGTTTTTT

clone_size: .
v_call: TRBV7-6
j_call: TRBJ2-1
d_call: TRBD2
cdr3_aa: CASSLWASGSENEQFF
cdr3_nt: TGTGCCAGCAGCTTATGGGCTAGCGGGAGTGAGAATGAGCAGTTCTTC

clone_size: few
v_call: TRBV13
j_call: TRBJ2-1
d_call: TRBD2
cdr3_aa: CASRETSGVEFF
cdr3_nt: TGTGCCAGCAGAGAGACTAGCGGAGTCGAGTTCTTC

clone_size: .
v_call: TRBV11-2
j_call: TRBJ2-4
d_call: .
cdr3_aa: CASSLGVAKNIQYF
cdr3_nt: TGTGCCAGCAGCTTGGGAGTAGCCAAAAACATTCAGTACTTC

clone_size: .
v_call: TRBV29-1
j_call: TRBJ1-5
d_call: TRBD1
cdr3_aa: CSVKQGNNQPQHF
cdr3_nt: TGCAGCGTTAAACAGGGGAACAATCAGCCCCAGCATTTT

clone_size: few
v_call: TRBV7-8
j_call: TRBJ1-2
d_call: TRBD1
cdr3_aa: CASSLVLGQGTYGYTF
cdr3_nt: TGTGCCAGCAGCTTAGTTTTGGGACAGGGAACCTATGGCTACACCTTC

clone_size: .
v_call: TRBV7-9
j_call: TRBJ2-7
d_call: TRBD2
cdr3_aa: CASSLGGGYTPYEQYF
cdr3_nt: TGTGCCAGCAGCTTGGGCGGGGGGTACACCCCCTACGAGCAGTACTTC

clone_size: .
v_call: TRBV9
j_call: TRBJ2-1
d_call: TRBD2
cdr3_aa: CASSVAHGGLVSYNEQFF
cdr3_nt: TGTGCCAGCAGCGTAGCTCACGGGGGACTAGTCTCCTACAATGAGCAGTTCTTC

clone_size: .
v_call: TRBV5-6
j_call: TRBJ1-2
d_call: .
cdr3_aa: CASSLTAYGYTF
cdr3_nt: TGTGCCAGCAGCTTAACAGCGTATGGCTACACCTTC

clone_size: .
v_call: TRBV11-1
j_call: TRBJ2-7
d_call: .
cdr3_aa: CASSLRGYEQYF
cdr3_nt: TGTGCCAGCAGCTTAAGGGGTTACGAGCAGTACTTC

clone_size: .
v_call: TRBV18
j_call: TRBJ1-5
d_call: .
cdr3_aa: CASSREDGSNQPQHF
cdr3_nt: TGTGCCAGCTCACGGGAGGACGGAAGCAATCAGCCCCAGCATTTT

clone_size: once
v_call: TRBV27
j_call: TRBJ2-5
d_call: TRBD2
cdr3_aa: CASSPGLAPQETQYF
cdr3_nt: TGTGCCAGCAGTCCAGGACTAGCGCCTCAAGAGACCCAGTACTTC

clone_size: few
v_call: TRBV7-8
j_call: TRBJ2-5
d_call: TRBD1
cdr3_aa: CASSLVTGAGETQYF
cdr3_nt: TGTGCCAGCAGCTTAGTGACAGGGGCTGGAGAGACCCAGTACTTC

clone_size: .
v_call: TRBV4-1
j_call: TRBJ2-5
d_call: TRBD2
cdr3_aa: CASSQPAGGRETQYF
cdr3_nt: TGCGCCAGCAGCCAACCAGCGGGAGGGAGGGAGACCCAGTACTTC

clone_size: .
v_call: TRBV11-2
j_call: TRBJ2-7
d_call: TRBD2
cdr3_aa: CASSLSAGLPSYEQYF
cdr3_nt: TGTGCCAGCAGCTTATCGGCGGGACTACCATCCTACGAGCAGTACTTC

clone_size: .
v_call: TRBV7-9
j_call: TRBJ2-1
d_call: .
cdr3_aa: CASSPLDLLEQFF
cdr3_nt: TGTGCCAGCAGCCCGCTGGACTTACTTGAGCAGTTCTTC

clone_size: once
v_call: TRBV5-1
j_call: TRBJ1-6
d_call: .
cdr3_aa: CASSLDRSYNSPLHF
cdr3_nt: TGCGCCAGCAGCCTGGACAGATCATATAATTCACCCCTCCACTTT

clone_size: .
v_call: TRBV18
j_call: TRBJ1-4
d_call: .
cdr3_aa: CASSPEAWEGEKLFF
cdr3_nt: TGTGCCAGCTCACCAGAAGCGTGGGAAGGTGAAAAACTGTTTTTT

clone_size: .
v_call: TRBV4-1
j_call: TRBJ1-1
d_call: .
cdr3_aa: CASSQWGVGLNTEAFF
cdr3_nt: TGCGCCAGCAGCCAATGGGGCGTGGGCTTGAACACTGAAGCTTTCTTT

clone_size: .
v_call: TRBV5-1
j_call: TRBJ2-3
d_call: TRBD2
cdr3_aa: CASSLLAGVSASTDTQYF
cdr3_nt: TGCGCCAGCAGCTTACTAGCGGGAGTTTCGGCTAGCACAGATACGCAGTATTTT

clone_size: .
v_call: TRBV5-6
j_call: TRBJ1-4
d_call: .
cdr3_aa: CASSLFQAVRRQLGEKLFF
cdr3_nt: TGTGCCAGCAGCTTGTTTCAGGCCGTGCGACGCCAATTAGGTGAAAAACTGTTTTTT

clone_size: once
v_call: TRBV18
j_call: TRBJ1-1
d_call: TRBD1
cdr3_aa: CASSQGGVNTEAFF
cdr3_nt: TGTGCCAGCTCCCAGGGGGGAGTGAACACTGAAGCTTTCTTT

clone_size: .
v_call: TRBV27
j_call: TRBJ2-4
d_call: .
cdr3_aa: CASSPARDIQYF
cdr3_nt: TGTGCCAGCAGTCCCGCTAGAGACATTCAGTACTTC

clone_size: once
v_call: TRBV25-1
j_call: TRBJ2-1
d_call: .
cdr3_aa: CASSELGQPNEQFF
cdr3_nt: TGTGCCAGCAGTGAACTTGGACAGCCCAATGAGCAGTTCTTC

clone_size: .
v_call: TRBV5-1
j_call: TRBJ2-7
d_call: TRBD1
cdr3_aa: CASSRLTGGYEQYF
cdr3_nt: TGCGCCAGCAGCAGACTGACAGGGGGCTACGAGCAGTACTTC

clone_size: .
v_call: TRBV5-8
j_call: TRBJ2-5
d_call: .
cdr3_aa: CASSLLGQPQETQYF
cdr3_nt: TGTGCCAGCAGCTTACTCGGACAGCCCCAAGAGACCCAGTACTTC

clone_size: few
v_call: TRBV7-9
j_call: TRBJ2-2
d_call: TRBD2
cdr3_aa: CASSLPGGDTGELFF
cdr3_nt: TGTGCCAGCAGCTTACCGGGAGGGGACACCGGGGAGCTGTTTTTT

clone_size: .
v_call: TRBV7-9
j_call: TRBJ2-7
d_call: .
cdr3_aa: CASSFSGSPYEQYF
cdr3_nt: TGTGCCAGCAGCTTTTCTGGTAGCCCCTACGAGCAGTACTTC

clone_size: .
v_call: TRBV19
j_call: TRBJ2-7
d_call: .
cdr3_aa: CASSMGVPSYEQYF
cdr3_nt: TGTGCCAGTAGTATGGGGGTTCCCTCCTACGAGCAGTACTTC

clone_size: .
v_call: TRBV27
j_call: TRBJ1-1
d_call: .
cdr3_aa: CASSLSGFTEAFF
cdr3_nt: TGTGCCAGCAGTTTAAGTGGGTTCACTGAAGCTTTCTTT

clone_size: few
v_call: TRBV27
j_call: TRBJ2-1
d_call: TRBD2
cdr3_aa: CASSLWEGRDEQFF
cdr3_nt: TGTGCCAGCAGTTTATGGGAGGGCCGGGATGAGCAGTTCTTC

clone_size: .
v_call: TRBV7-8
j_call: TRBJ2-1
d_call: .
cdr3_aa: CASRVHLGADYNEQFF
cdr3_nt: TGTGCCAGCAGGGTTCACTTGGGGGCAGACTACAATGAGCAGTTCTTC

clone_size: .
v_call: TRBV7-2
j_call: TRBJ2-1
d_call: .
cdr3_aa: CASSLMNLYNEQFF
cdr3_nt: TGTGCCAGCAGCTTAATGAATCTCTACAATGAGCAGTTCTTC

clone_size: .
v_call: TRBV4-2
j_call: TRBJ2-4
d_call: .
cdr3_aa: CASSLYEWGAKNIQYF
cdr3_nt: TGTGCCAGCAGCCTCTATGAGTGGGGCGCCAAAAACATTCAGTACTTC